The next 24 T cell receptor beta chains were all read from a single sample in a study of blood T cell repertoires in COVID-19. Clones were read by immunoSEQ multiplex PCR, and TCRdb kept only the in-frame ones, dropping some. The data contain approximately 220,000 clones, around 85% of them seen just once; the ten biggest clones take up about 1.3%. Specimen: PBMCs or T cells enriched from blood (not recorded which). These receptors all come from a middle-aged woman with acute COVID-19.

This clone is a singleton in its sample. The V gene is TRBV28, the J gene TRBJ2-5; 10 bases are a match to TRBD2. Germline V gene sequence: CDR1 MDHEN, CDR2 SYDVKM. The CDR3 totals 15 residues. Trimming at V came to 8 bases and at J to 4 bases, leaving 10 bases not matched to a gene. The chain's CDR3 is CASLKSGRGAETQYF. The CDR3 nucleotides read TGTGCCAGCCTAAAGAGCGGGAGGGGGGCAGAGACCCAGTACTTC.

This chain links TRBV4-3 with TRBJ2-1, with 10 bases that match TRBD2. The ends lost 2 bases at V and 8 bases at J; junction bases unmatched: 12. The CDR3 runs 17 residues. Germline V gives CDR1 LGHNA, CDR2 YSLEER. The CDR3 region has the DNA TGCGCCAGCAGCCAAAGTCGACTAGCGGGCACGAGGGATGAGCAGTTCTTC. As protein: CASSQSRLAGTRDEQFF.

The CDR3 DNA reads as TGTGCCAGCAGGTACACAGATACGCAGTATTTT. Its protein is CASRYTDTQYF. The chain has TRBV2 and TRBJ2-3; D is unclear. The CDR3 contains 11 residues. Deletions cut 6 bases from V and 2 bases from J, with 3 bases between. CDR1 and CDR2 from the germline V gene are SNHLY and FYNNEI. Supplemented by reference TRBV2 and TRBJ2-3, the full variable domain reads EPEVTQTPSHQVTQMGQEVILRCVPISNHLYFYWYRQILGQKVEFLVSFYNNEISEKSEIFDDQFSVERPDGSNFTLKIRSTKLEDSAMYFCASRYTDTQYFGPGTRLTVL.

This clone was detected only once. The CDR3, as DNA: TGCGCCAGCAGCCAAGGGGGACAGGGAAGATCAGATACGCAGTATTTT. Translated: CASSQGGQGRSDTQYF. V and J are TRBV4-3 and TRBJ2-3, with 9 bases lining up with TRBD1. The CDR3 consists of 16 residues. V was clipped by 1 base and J by 4 bases; unmatched bases: 6. The germline V gene has CDR1 LGHNA and CDR2 YSLEER.

The J gene is TRBJ1-1, the V gene TRBV6-5; the match to TRBD1 covers 8 bases. The CDR3 is made up of 13 amino acids. In germline, CDR1 is MNHEY, CDR2 SVGAGI. J gave up 5 bases and V 7 bases, and 6 bases lay outside the gene matches. CDR3 in amino acids: CASTGQGYTEAFF. DNA of the CDR3: TGTGCCAGCACCGGACAGGGCTATACTGAAGCTTTCTTT.

The chain uses TRBV6-4 and TRBJ2-2; 8 nucleotides line up with TRBD1. V lost 9 bases and J lost 2; bases outside the gene matches: 8. Germline CDR1 and CDR2: MRHNA and SNTAGT. This CDR3 is built from 15 residues. CDR3 sequence: CARSRDRRNTGELFF. In DNA form, the CDR3 reads TGTGCCAGGTCCCGGGACAGGAGAAACACCGGGGAGCTGTTTTTT.

The chain is built from TRBV21-1 and TRBJ2-5; the table calls TRBD1, which could not be checked here. TRBV21-1 is annotated as a pseudogene. CDR3 length: 16 residues. The CDR3 spells CASSKSPARAQETQYF. CDR3 sequence (DNA): TGTGCCAGCAGCAAATCCCCAGCCAGGGCTCAAGAGACCCAGTACTTC.

This clone was detected only a few times. The gene calls are TRBV10-1 and TRBJ2-2; D possibly corresponds to TRBD2 (5 bases). The CDR3 has 15 amino acids. CDR1 is WNHNN and CDR2 is SYGVQD in the germline V gene (reference sequence). V lost 5 bases, J lost 3 bases, and 13 bases lay in between. The CDR3 spells CASSRGMGDTGELFF. The CDR3 bases are TGCGCCAGCAGTCGAGGGATGGGAGACACCGGGGAGCTGTTTTTT.

The V gene is TRBV3-1 (or the pseudogene TRBV3-2), the J gene TRBJ2-2, with 9 bases that match TRBD2. The germline CDR1 and CDR2 sequences are LGHDT and YNNKEL (reference sequence). With V trimmed by 0 bases and J by 7 bases, 6 bases remained unmatched. There are 16 residues in the CDR3. The CDR3 spells CASSQDPGTSFGELFF. DNA for the CDR3: TGTGCCAGCAGCCAAGACCCCGGGACTAGCTTCGGGGAGCTGTTTTTT.

The chain links TRBV4-2 to TRBJ1-4; 9 positions agree with TRBD1. V shed 5 bases, J shed 8 bases, and the junction held 9 bases outside the gene matches. The CDR3 runs 15 residues. Germline CDR1 is LGHNA and CDR2 is YNFKEQ. CDR3 region: CASSEPDRGGEKLFF. The CDR3 region has the DNA TGTGCCAGCAGCGAACCGGACAGGGGAGGAGAAAAACTGTTTTTT.

The chain links TRBV7-9 to TRBJ1-2; TRBD1 might be the D (5 bases). CDR3 length: 14 amino acids. Germline CDR1 is SEHNR and CDR2 is FQNEAQ (reference sequence). V lost 5 bases and J lost 4, with 14 bases in between. In DNA form, the CDR3 reads TGTGCCAGCAGCCACGTCGACAGCTCCTATGGCTACACCTTC. Protein sequence: CASSHVDSSYGYTF.

The chain combines TRBV19 with TRBJ2-1; maybe TRBD2 (6 bases). The CDR3 loop spans 13 amino acids. Per the germline V gene, CDR1 is LNHDA and CDR2 is SQIVND (reference sequence). The V end was cut by 4 bases, the J end by 5 bases, with 9 bases between. Here the CDR3 DNA reads TGTGCCAGTAGTAACGGACTACACAATGAGCAGTTCTTC. This translates into CASSNGLHNEQFF.

V is TRBV3-1 (or the pseudogene TRBV3-2) and J is TRBJ1-3; D ambiguous. The ends were cut back, 0 bases at V and 3 bases at J, with 6 bases in the middle. The germline V gene has CDR1 LGHDT and CDR2 YNNKEL (reference sequence). This CDR3 contains 14 residues. For the CDR3, the DNA is TGTGCCAGCAGCCAAGATGACTATGGAAACACCATATATTTT. Its protein is CASSQDDYGNTIYF.

The chain carries TRBV18 and TRBJ1-4; 8 nucleotides align to TRBD1. The V segment lost 5 bases and the J segment 8 bases; nucleotides outside the gene matches: 10. This CDR3 has 15 amino acids. Per the germline V gene, CDR1 is KGHSH and CDR2 is LQKENI. DNA for the CDR3: TGTGCCAGCTCATCGGGGCGCGCAGGGGGCGAAAAACTGTTTTTT. Its protein product is CASSSGRAGGEKLFF. The variable domain in full, with the rest retrieved from reference TRBV18 and TRBJ1-4, is NAGVMQNPRHLVRRRGQEARLRCSPMKGHSHVYWYRQLPEEGLKFMVYLQKENIIDESGMPKERFSAEFPKEGPSILRIQQVVRGDSAAYFCASSSGRAGGEKLFFGSGTQLSVL.

The rearrangement uses TRBV6-2 or TRBV6-3 and TRBJ2-1; TRBD2 aligns across 11 bases. Germline V gene sequence: CDR1 MNHEY, CDR2 SVGEGT. With 4 bases clipped from V and 5 bases from J, the junction kept 13 bases outside the gene matches. This CDR3 region has 18 residues. In DNA, the CDR3 is TGTGCCAGCAGTTCACACATTGGGTTAGCGGGGGGGCACAATGAGCAGTTCTTC. Its protein product is CASSSHIGLAGGHNEQFF.

Comments on this clone: The sample holds other DNA sequences that translate to the same CDR3. This chain joins TRBV15 and TRBJ1-2, with D tentatively TRBD1 (5 bases). The CDR3 consists of 13 residues. V was trimmed by 1 base and J by 7 bases, leaving 10 bases between them. The germline CDR1 and CDR2 sequences are LNHNV and YYDKDF (reference sequence). The CDR3 coding sequence is TGTGCCACCAGCAGAGGGGGACTAGTTGGCTACACCTTC. Translated: CATSRGGLVGYTF.

The CDR3 is CASSRVRREQYF. The CDR3 bases are TGTGCCAGCAGTCGGGTCCGACGCGAGCAGTACTTC. The chain employs TRBV6-2 or TRBV6-3 and TRBJ2-7, with no clear D. Looked up from germline, CDR1 is MNHEY and CDR2 is SVGEGT. The CDR3 runs to 12 residues. Trimming cost V 5 bases and J 6 bases, with 11 bases left between them.

The V call is TRBV6-2 or TRBV6-3, the J call TRBJ1-1, with D possibly matching TRBD1 (5 bases). Trimming removed 6 bases from V and 1 base from J, with 12 bases in between. CDR1 is MNHEY, CDR2 SVGEGT, per germline. The CDR3 contains 14 residues. The chain's CDR3 is CASSPVRGNTEAFF. Written as DNA, the CDR3 is TGTGCCAGCAGCCCGGTTAGGGGGAACACTGAAGCTTTCTTT.

The chain carries TRBV5-1 and TRBJ1-1; TRBD1 matches 7 bases. Trimming at V came to 4 bases and at J to 5 bases, leaving 5 bases not matched to a gene. This CDR3 has 13 amino acids. Germline assignment: CDR1 SGHRS and CDR2 YFSETQ. The DNA for the CDR3 is TGCGCCAGCAGCGGTTTACAGGGGACTGAAGCTTTCTTT. It codes for CASSGLQGTEAFF.

This chain uses TRBV9 with TRBJ2-1; 10 bases agree with TRBD2. There are 15 residues in the CDR3. Germline V gives CDR1 SGDLS, CDR2 YYNGEE. J was trimmed by 7 bases and V by 1 base; bases with no gene match: 5. The CDR3 loop reads CASSVSGRVGNEQFF. The CDR3, as DNA: TGTGCCAGCAGCGTAAGCGGGAGGGTTGGGAATGAGCAGTTCTTC.

Written as DNA, the CDR3 is TGTGCCAGCAGCCCCCGACAGGGGGAGACCCAGTACTTC. Amino acids: CASSPRQGETQYF. The rearrangement joins TRBV28 to TRBJ2-5, with 8 bases fitting TRBD1. Germline V gene lookup returns CDR1 MDHEN and CDR2 SYDVKM. This CDR3 contains 13 residues. V lost 6 bases to trimming and J lost 5 bases; unmatched junction nucleotides: 5.

This clone was observed a single time. V usage is TRBV4-2 and J usage is TRBJ2-7, with D possibly being TRBD1 (6 bases). In germline, CDR1 is LGHNA, CDR2 YNFKEQ. Trimming removed 0 bases at V and 1 base at J, with 13 bases between. The CDR3 has 16 amino acids. The CDR3 spells CASSQEYGTQSYEQYF. The CDR3 DNA reads as TGTGCCAGCAGCCAAGAGTACGGGACACAGTCCTACGAGCAGTACTTC.

As regards this clone: This sample also contains other DNA sequences that code for the same CDR3. The chain couples TRBV4-3 to TRBJ1-2; 7 bases agree with TRBD1. The V segment lost 4 bases and the J segment 4 bases; nucleotides outside the gene matches: 3. Germline values: CDR1 LGHNA, CDR2 YSLEER. The CDR3 has 13 residues. CDR3 sequence: CASSPTGVYGYTF. CDR3 DNA: TGCGCCAGCAGCCCAACAGGGGTCTATGGCTACACCTTC.

V gene TRBV7-9 combines with J gene TRBJ1-1; D remains unclear. The CDR3 is 13 amino acids. The germline V gene has CDR1 SEHNR and CDR2 FQNEAQ (reference sequence). V was shortened by 7 bases and J by 8 bases, with 17 bases between the two germline ends. CDR3 sequence reads: CASKLTLTEEAFF. The CDR3 region has the DNA TGTGCCAGCAAGTTAACTCTAACAGAAGAAGCTTTCTTT. Full variable domain (rest looked up from reference TRBV7-9 and TRBJ1-1): DTGVSQNPRHKITKRGQNVTFRCDPISEHNRLYWYRQTLGQGPEFLTYFQNEAQLEKSRLLSDRFSAERPKGSFSTLEIQRTEQGDSAMYLCASKLTLTEEAFFGQGTRLTVV.